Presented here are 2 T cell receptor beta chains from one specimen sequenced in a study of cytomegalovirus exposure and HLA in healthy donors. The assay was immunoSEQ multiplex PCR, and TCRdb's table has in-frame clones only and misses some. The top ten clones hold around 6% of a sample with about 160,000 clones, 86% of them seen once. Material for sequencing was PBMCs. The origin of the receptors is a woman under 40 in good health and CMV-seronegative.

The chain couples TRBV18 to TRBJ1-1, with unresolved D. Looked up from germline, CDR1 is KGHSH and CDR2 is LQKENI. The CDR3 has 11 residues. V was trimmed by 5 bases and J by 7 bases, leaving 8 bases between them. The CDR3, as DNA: TGTGCCAGCTCATATGGCAATGAAGCTTTCTTT. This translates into CASSYGNEAFF. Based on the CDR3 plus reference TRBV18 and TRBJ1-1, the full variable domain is NAGVMQNPRHLVRRRGQEARLRCSPMKGHSHVYWYRQLPEEGLKFMVYLQKENIIDESGMPKERFSAEFPKEGPSILRIQQVVRGDSAAYFCASSYGNEAFFGQGTRLTVV.

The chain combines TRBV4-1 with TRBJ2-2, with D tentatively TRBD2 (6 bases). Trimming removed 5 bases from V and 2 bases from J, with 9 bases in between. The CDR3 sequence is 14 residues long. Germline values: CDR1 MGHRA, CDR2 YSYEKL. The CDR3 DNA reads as TGCGCCAGCAGCTTCGGGGGAAACACCGGGGAGCTGTTTTTT. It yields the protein CASSFGGNTGELFF.